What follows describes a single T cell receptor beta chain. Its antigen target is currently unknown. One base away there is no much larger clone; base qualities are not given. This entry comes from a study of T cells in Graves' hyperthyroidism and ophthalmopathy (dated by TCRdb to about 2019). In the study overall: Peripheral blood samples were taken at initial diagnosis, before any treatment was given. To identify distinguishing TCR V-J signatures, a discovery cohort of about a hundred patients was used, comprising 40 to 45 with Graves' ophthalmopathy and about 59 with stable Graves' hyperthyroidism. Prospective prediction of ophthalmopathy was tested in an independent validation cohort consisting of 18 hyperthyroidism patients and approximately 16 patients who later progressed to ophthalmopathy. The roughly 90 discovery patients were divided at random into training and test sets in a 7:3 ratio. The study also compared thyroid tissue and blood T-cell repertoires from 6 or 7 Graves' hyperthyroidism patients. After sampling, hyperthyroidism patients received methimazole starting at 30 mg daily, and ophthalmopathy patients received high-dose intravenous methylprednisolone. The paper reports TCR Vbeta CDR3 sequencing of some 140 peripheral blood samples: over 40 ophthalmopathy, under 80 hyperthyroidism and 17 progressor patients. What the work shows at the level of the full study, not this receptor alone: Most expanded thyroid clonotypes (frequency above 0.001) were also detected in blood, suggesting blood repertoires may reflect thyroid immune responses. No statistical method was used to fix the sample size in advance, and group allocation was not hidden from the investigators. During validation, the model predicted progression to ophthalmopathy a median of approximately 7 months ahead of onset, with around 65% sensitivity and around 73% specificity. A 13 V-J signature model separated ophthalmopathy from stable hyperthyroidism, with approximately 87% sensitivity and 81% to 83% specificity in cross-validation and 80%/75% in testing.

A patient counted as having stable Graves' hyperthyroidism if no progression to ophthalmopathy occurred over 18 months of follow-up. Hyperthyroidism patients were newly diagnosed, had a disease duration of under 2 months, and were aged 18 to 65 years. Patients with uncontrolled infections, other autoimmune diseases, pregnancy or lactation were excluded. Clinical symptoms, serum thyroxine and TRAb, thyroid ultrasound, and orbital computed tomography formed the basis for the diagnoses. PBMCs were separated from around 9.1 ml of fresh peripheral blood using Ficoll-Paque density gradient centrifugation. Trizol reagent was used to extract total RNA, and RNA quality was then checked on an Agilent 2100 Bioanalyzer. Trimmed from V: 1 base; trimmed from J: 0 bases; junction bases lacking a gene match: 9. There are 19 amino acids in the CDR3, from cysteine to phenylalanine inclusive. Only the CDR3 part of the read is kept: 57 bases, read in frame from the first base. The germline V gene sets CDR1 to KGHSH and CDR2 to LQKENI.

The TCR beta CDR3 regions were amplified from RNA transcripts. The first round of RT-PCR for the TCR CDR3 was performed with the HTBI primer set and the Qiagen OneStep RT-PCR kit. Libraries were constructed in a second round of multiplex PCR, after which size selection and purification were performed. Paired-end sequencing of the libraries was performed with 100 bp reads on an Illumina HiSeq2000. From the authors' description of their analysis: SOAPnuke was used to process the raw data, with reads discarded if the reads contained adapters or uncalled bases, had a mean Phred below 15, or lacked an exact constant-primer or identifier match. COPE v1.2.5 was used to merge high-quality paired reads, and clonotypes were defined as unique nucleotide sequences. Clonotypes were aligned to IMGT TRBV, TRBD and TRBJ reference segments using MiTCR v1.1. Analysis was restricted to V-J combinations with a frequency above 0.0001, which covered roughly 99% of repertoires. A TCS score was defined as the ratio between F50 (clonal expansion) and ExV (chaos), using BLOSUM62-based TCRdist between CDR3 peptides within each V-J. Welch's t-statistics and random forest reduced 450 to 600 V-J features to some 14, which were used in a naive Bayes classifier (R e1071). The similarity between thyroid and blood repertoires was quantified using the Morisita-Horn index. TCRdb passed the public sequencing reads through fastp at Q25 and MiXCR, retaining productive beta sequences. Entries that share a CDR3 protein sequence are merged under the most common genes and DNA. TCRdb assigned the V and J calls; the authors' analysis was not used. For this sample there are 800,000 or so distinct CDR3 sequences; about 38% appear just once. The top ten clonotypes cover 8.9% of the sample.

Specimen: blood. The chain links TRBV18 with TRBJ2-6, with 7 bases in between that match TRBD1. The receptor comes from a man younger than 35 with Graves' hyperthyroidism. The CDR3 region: CASSPREGGSSSGANVLTF. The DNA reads TGTGCCAGCTCACCACGGGAAGGGGGCTCCAGCTCTGGGGCCAACGTCCTGACTTTC.